Listed below are T cell receptor beta chains from one sample, sequenced in a study of cytomegalovirus exposure and HLA in healthy donors. Measured with immunoSEQ multiplex PCR; TCRdb has only the in-frame clones, and not every one. The sample comprises a few hundred thousand clones, 85% to 90% of which are singletons, and 2% to 3% rests with the top ten. The specimen sequenced was PBMCs. These receptors were obtained from a woman between 18 and 29 years old in good health and CMV-seronegative. Each CDR3 is given with its conserved first and last residue. Each record gives: clone size, J gene, D gene, V gene, CDR3 DNA, CDR3 protein. D genes are given only for firm matches. Size is omitted from some rows. Given values are once, few, many or a class for expanded clones.

size: .
J: TRBJ1-2
D: .
V: TRBV7-8
DNA: TGTGCCAGCAGCTTGGGCAGCTTGGGCTACACCTTC
CDR3: CASSLGSLGYTF

size: .
J: TRBJ2-5
D: .
V: TRBV2
DNA: TGTGCCAGCAGTGAGGGGCAGACCCAAGAGACCCAGTACTTC
CDR3: CASSEGQTQETQYF

size: once
J: TRBJ2-1
D: .
V: TRBV9
DNA: TGTGCCAGCAGCGTAGCGGGTCAATCGAACAATGAGCAGTTCTTC
CDR3: CASSVAGQSNNEQFF

size: .
J: TRBJ1-2
D: TRBD1
V: TRBV5-4
DNA: TGTGCCAGCAGCTCGGGTATGGGACAGGGTTCTTATGGCTACACCTTC
CDR3: CASSSGMGQGSYGYTF

size: .
J: TRBJ2-2
D: TRBD2
V: TRBV5-6
DNA: TGTGCCAGCAGCCACCGCACGAGCGGGGCGCCGAACACCGGGGAGCTGTTTTTT
CDR3: CASSHRTSGAPNTGELFF

size: .
J: TRBJ2-7
D: TRBD1
V: TRBV9
DNA: TGTGCCAGCAGCCTCGGACAGGGGCGATCCTACGAGCAGTACTTC
CDR3: CASSLGQGRSYEQYF

size: .
J: TRBJ2-1
D: .
V: TRBV7-9
DNA: TGTTCCAGCAGCCGTCTTAGGGGAAGCTCCTACAATGAGCAGTTCTTC
CDR3: CSSSRLRGSSYNEQFF

size: .
J: TRBJ2-4
D: .
V: TRBV5-1
DNA: TGCGCCAGCAGCGTAGGGGCATTGGAGAACATTCAGTACTTC
CDR3: CASSVGALENIQYF

size: once
J: TRBJ1-2
D: .
V: TRBV11-2
DNA: TGTGCCAGCAGCTTAGTTGGCAGTCCTAACTATGGCTACACCTTC
CDR3: CASSLVGSPNYGYTF

size: .
J: TRBJ2-5
D: TRBD2
V: TRBV2
DNA: TGTGCCAGCAGTGTTCGGGGGGAAGAGACCCAGTACTTC
CDR3: CASSVRGEETQYF

size: .
J: TRBJ2-3
D: TRBD1
V: TRBV4-1
DNA: TGCGCCAGCAGCCCGGGGACAGGGGGCCCAGATACGCAGTATTTT
CDR3: CASSPGTGGPDTQYF

size: .
J: TRBJ1-1
D: .
V: TRBV4-1
DNA: TGCGCCAGCAGCCAAGTAGACAGACAAACGGCCAAAGGGACTGAAGCTTTCTTT
CDR3: CASSQVDRQTAKGTEAFF

size: .
J: TRBJ1-5
D: .
V: TRBV5-6
DNA: TGTGCCAGCAGCTTAGGCAGGGGAACCTACAATCAGCCCCAGCATTTT
CDR3: CASSLGRGTYNQPQHF

size: .
J: TRBJ1-6
D: TRBD1
V: TRBV11-2
DNA: TGTGCCAGCAGGCACCAGGGGGCTGGATCACCCCTCCACTTT
CDR3: CASRHQGAGSPLHF

size: once
J: TRBJ1-6
D: .
V: TRBV6-6
DNA: TGTGCCAGCAGTATCGGCGTCCAGGGGTCCTCACCCCTCCACTTT
CDR3: CASSIGVQGSSPLHF

size: .
J: TRBJ2-1
D: TRBD2
V: TRBV25-1
DNA: TGTGCCAGCAGTGAAGGCGGGGGATTTAACAATGAGCAGTTCTTC
CDR3: CASSEGGGFNNEQFF

size: .
J: TRBJ1-2
D: .
V: TRBV9
DNA: TGTGCCAGCAGCAGTGAACAGCTCTATGGCTACACCTTC
CDR3: CASSSEQLYGYTF

size: .
J: TRBJ2-7
D: TRBD1
V: TRBV10-3
DNA: TGTGCCATCAGTGAGTCCCCGGACAGGGGGCACGACGAGCAGTACTTC
CDR3: CAISESPDRGHDEQYF

size: .
J: TRBJ1-6
D: .
V: TRBV5-4
DNA: TGTGCCAGCAGCTTGAGACAGACAAATTCACCCCTCCACTTT
CDR3: CASSLRQTNSPLHF

size: .
J: TRBJ2-1
D: TRBD2
V: TRBV25-1
DNA: TGTGCCAGCAGTGAAGGGGAGCGGGGGCCCCGACAGTCGTTCTTC
CDR3: CASSEGERGPRQSFF

size: .
J: TRBJ2-3
D: TRBD1
V: TRBV7-6
DNA: TGTGCCAGCAGCCCCAGGACAGGGGGCTTTTCAGATACGCAGTATTTT
CDR3: CASSPRTGGFSDTQYF

size: .
J: TRBJ1-2
D: TRBD1
V: TRBV19
DNA: TGTGCCAGTACCGAGGGGGCGCCGAGGGGCTACACCTTC
CDR3: CASTEGAPRGYTF

size: few
J: TRBJ1-6
D: .
V: TRBV10-3
DNA: TGTGCCATACACAGGGATGGGTCCTATAATTCACCCCTCCACTTT
CDR3: CAIHRDGSYNSPLHF

size: .
J: TRBJ1-1
D: .
V: TRBV5-1
DNA: TGCGCCAGCAGCTCCCGGGTGCTCACTGAAGCTTTCTTT
CDR3: CASSSRVLTEAFF

size: .
J: TRBJ2-5
D: TRBD2
V: TRBV4-2
DNA: TGTGCCAGCAGCCAAGCTCAGCGGGGGGGCCGCCAAGAGACCCAGTACTTC
CDR3: CASSQAQRGGRQETQYF

size: .
J: TRBJ1-6
D: .
V: TRBV11-2
DNA: TGTGCCAGCAGCTTAGGTCTAATGGCGGCCCTCCACTTT
CDR3: CASSLGLMAALHF

size: .
J: TRBJ1-1
D: TRBD1
V: TRBV29-1
DNA: TGCAGCGTTTCGGTGGGGACAGGGGCCCACACTGAAGCTTTCTTT
CDR3: CSVSVGTGAHTEAFF

size: .
J: TRBJ2-1
D: .
V: TRBV2
DNA: TGTGCCTCCAGATCAAACTCCTACAATGAGCAGTTCTTC
CDR3: CASRSNSYNEQFF

size: .
J: TRBJ1-5
D: .
V: TRBV5-6
DNA: TGTGCCAGCAGCTTTTTTCCAGGCAATCAGCCCCAGCATTTT
CDR3: CASSFFPGNQPQHF

size: .
J: TRBJ1-2
D: .
V: TRBV30
DNA: TGTGCCTGGATGGAAGGGGTGGGTGGCTACACCTTC
CDR3: CAWMEGVGGYTF

size: .
J: TRBJ1-2
D: .
V: TRBV6-4
DNA: TGTGCCAGCAGTGTTAACCAGGGGAGCTATGGCTACACCTTC
CDR3: CASSVNQGSYGYTF

size: .
J: TRBJ1-6
D: .
V: TRBV27
DNA: TGTGCCAGCACCGACGGGGTAGTGAATTCACCCCTCCACTTT
CDR3: CASTDGVVNSPLHF

size: once
J: TRBJ2-3
D: .
V: TRBV9
DNA: TGTGCCAGCAGCGTAAGGGGCGGGCGGTGGAAAGGGGGTAGGTCTAAGGATACGCAGTATTTT
CDR3: CASSVRGGRWKGGRSKDTQYF

size: .
J: TRBJ2-3
D: .
V: TRBV7-8
DNA: TGTGCCAGCAGCTTGCGAGTTCTGGATACGCAGTATTTT
CDR3: CASSLRVLDTQYF

size: .
J: TRBJ2-1
D: TRBD2
V: TRBV9
DNA: TGTGCCAGCAGCGTGAGCGGGGGGGACTACAATGAGCAGTTCTTC
CDR3: CASSVSGGDYNEQFF

size: .
J: TRBJ1-1
D: .
V: TRBV6-5
DNA: TGTGCCAGCAGAGCTAGTTGGATGAACACTGAAGCTTTCTTT
CDR3: CASRASWMNTEAFF

size: .
J: TRBJ2-7
D: TRBD1
V: TRBV2
DNA: TGTGCCAGCACCCCTTGGGACAGCTCCTACGAGCAGTACTTC
CDR3: CASTPWDSSYEQYF

size: .
J: TRBJ1-1
D: .
V: TRBV6-1
DNA: TGTGCCAGCAGTGAAGCGCTTACAGGGTGGATCACTGAAGCTTTCTTT
CDR3: CASSEALTGWITEAFF

size: .
J: TRBJ2-2
D: .
V: TRBV2
DNA: TGTGCCAGCAGTGACTTAGCCGGGAAGGGCCAAGGGGAGCTGTTTTTT
CDR3: CASSDLAGKGQGELFF

size: .
J: TRBJ2-7
D: TRBD1
V: TRBV10-3
DNA: TGTGCCGTAGGGCCGGGACAGGGGGCAAAGGGGGTCAGCGACGAGCAGTACTTC
CDR3: CAVGPGQGAKGVSDEQYF

size: .
J: TRBJ2-5
D: .
V: TRBV1
DNA: TGCACCAGCAGCCAAGATCAACTAGCGGCCCTACAAGAGACCCAGTACTTC
CDR3: CTSSQDQLAALQETQYF

size: .
J: TRBJ1-4
D: .
V: TRBV5-8
DNA: TGTGCCAGCAGCTCCCCGTATGAAAAACTGTTTTTT
CDR3: CASSSPYEKLFF

size: .
J: TRBJ1-2
D: .
V: TRBV15
DNA: TGTGCCACCAGCAGAGGAGGCTATGGCTACACCTTC
CDR3: CATSRGGYGYTF

size: .
J: TRBJ1-4
D: TRBD1
V: TRBV19
DNA: TGTGCCAGTAGGAACAGGGGCGATGCGGGCGAAAAACTGTTTTTT
CDR3: CASRNRGDAGEKLFF

size: .
J: TRBJ2-7
D: .
V: TRBV7-2
DNA: TGTGCCAGCAGCTTAGAGGACAGTCTCAGGGAGCAGTACTTC
CDR3: CASSLEDSLREQYF

size: few
J: TRBJ1-1
D: .
V: TRBV25-1
DNA: TGTGCCAGCAGTTTGGAGGGGAACACTGAAGCTTTCTTT
CDR3: CASSLEGNTEAFF

size: .
J: TRBJ2-5
D: .
V: TRBV27
DNA: TGTGCCAGCTGCCAGGGTGGGCATACCATGGAGACCCAGTACTTC
CDR3: CASCQGGHTMETQYF

size: once
J: TRBJ2-1
D: TRBD1
V: TRBV2
DNA: TGTGCCAGCAGTGAGGGACAGACCTACAATGAGCAGTTCTTC
CDR3: CASSEGQTYNEQFF

size: .
J: TRBJ2-7
D: TRBD1
V: TRBV5-1
DNA: TGCGCCAGCAGCTTGATGGGACAGGGTACCTACGAGCAGTACTTC
CDR3: CASSLMGQGTYEQYF

size: .
J: TRBJ2-7
D: TRBD2
V: TRBV2
DNA: TGTGCCAGGGGGACTAGCGGGGACGAGCAGTACTTC
CDR3: CARGTSGDEQYF

size: .
J: TRBJ2-7
D: .
V: TRBV6-1
DNA: TGTGCCTTTCAGCCCCAGGGGAAAGGATACGAGCAGTACTTC
CDR3: CAFQPQGKGYEQYF

size: .
J: TRBJ1-2
D: .
V: TRBV28
DNA: TGTGCCAGCAGCACGTCAGGATTCTATGGCTACACCTTC
CDR3: CASSTSGFYGYTF

size: .
J: TRBJ2-1
D: .
V: TRBV29-1
DNA: TGCAGCGTTGAATCCGGACTTCACAATGAGCAGTTCTTC
CDR3: CSVESGLHNEQFF

size: .
J: TRBJ2-5
D: TRBD2
V: TRBV13
DNA: TGTGCCAGCGAAACTAGCGGGGGGGCCCGGGAGACCCAGTACTTC
CDR3: CASETSGGARETQYF